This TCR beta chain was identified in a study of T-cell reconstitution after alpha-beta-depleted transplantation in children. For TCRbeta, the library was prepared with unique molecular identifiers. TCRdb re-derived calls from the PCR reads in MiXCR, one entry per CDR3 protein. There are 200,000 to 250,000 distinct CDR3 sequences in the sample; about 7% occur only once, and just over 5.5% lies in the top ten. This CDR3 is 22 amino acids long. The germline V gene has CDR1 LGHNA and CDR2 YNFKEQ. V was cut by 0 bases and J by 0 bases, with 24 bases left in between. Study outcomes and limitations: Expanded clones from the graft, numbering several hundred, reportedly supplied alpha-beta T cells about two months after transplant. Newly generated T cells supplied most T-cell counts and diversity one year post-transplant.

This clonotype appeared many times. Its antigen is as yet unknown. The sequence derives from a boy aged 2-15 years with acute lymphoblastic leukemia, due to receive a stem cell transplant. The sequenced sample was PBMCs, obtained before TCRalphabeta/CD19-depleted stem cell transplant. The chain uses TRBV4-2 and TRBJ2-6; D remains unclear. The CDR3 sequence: CASSQDLFYSGHSSSGANVLTF. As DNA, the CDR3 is TGTGCCAGCAGCCAAGATCTTTTCTATTCAGGCCATTCCTCCTCTGGGGCCAACGTCCTGACTTTC.